The rows below give T cell receptor beta chains drawn from one sample of a study of T-cell memory formation after mild COVID-19. A single record per CDR3 protein comes from TCRdb applying MiXCR to the 5' RACE reads. The sample lists 150,000 or so distinct CDR3 sequences; more than 9% were seen once. Sample: PBMCs or a T cell subset sorted from them (not recorded which). Receptors originate from a man aged 18 to 35 who had mild COVID-19 (a few samples of this study predate the infection). Cell type and time point are not known. Each CDR3 is given with its conserved first and last residue. A D gene is named only where the DNA matches it firmly. A clone size is listed for some rows: how often the clone was seen (once, few, many), or a class if it is expanded.

v_gene	abundance	j_gene	d_gene	CDR3nt	CDR3aa
TRBV7-6	once	TRBJ1-5	.	TGTGCCAGCAGCTTAGGACTACGGGGGGCCCGGGATCAGCCCCAGCATTTT	CASSLGLRGARDQPQHF
TRBV11-2	.	TRBJ2-7	.	TGTGCCAGCAGCTTAGGTCTTTTACCCGAGCAGTACTTC	CASSLGLLPEQYF
TRBV5-1	many	TRBJ1-5	.	TGCGCCAGCAGCTTGGACGGTCATCCCCCCCAGCATTTT	CASSLDGHPPQHF
TRBV23-1	few	TRBJ1-5	.	TGCGCCAGCAGTCAATCGAGAGGGTGCAATCAGCCCCAGCATTTT	CASSQSRGCNQPQHF
TRBV7-2	few	TRBJ2-3	.	TGTGCCAGCAGCTTAGCGCTCACGGCTCGACCGACCGGCCGCCGGGATACGCAGTATTTT	CASSLALTARPTGRRDTQYF
TRBV5-1	.	TRBJ1-2	.	TGCGCCAGCAGCTCCCCTAACGTAGGTGGCTACACCTTC	CASSSPNVGGYTF
TRBV10-2	many	TRBJ2-7	TRBD1	TGCGCCAGCAGTGATCGGAGGGGGACAGGGGGGCTCGAGCAGTACTTC	CASSDRRGTGGLEQYF
TRBV24-1	once	TRBJ2-1	.	TGTGCCACAAGTGATTTCAGAGTGGACAATGAGCAGTTCTTC	CATSDFRVDNEQFF
TRBV3-1	few	TRBJ2-7	.	TGTGCCAGCAGCCAAGGCCCCCTTCTTTACGAGCAGTACTTC	CASSQGPLLYEQYF
TRBV5-5	many	TRBJ2-4	TRBD1	TGTGCCAGCAGCAATACAGGGGGAGCGGCAAACATTCAGTACTTC	CASSNTGGAANIQYF
TRBV5-4	.	TRBJ2-7	.	TGTGCCAGCAGCTTGGACGGAGAATACGAGCAGTACTTC	CASSLDGEYEQYF
TRBV11-2	few	TRBJ2-1	.	TGTGCCAGCAGCTCGCCTGCGGGAAAAGGGAATGAGCAGTTCTTC	CASSSPAGKGNEQFF
TRBV4-3	.	TRBJ2-3	.	TGCGCCAGCAGCCAAGATCAAGGCAGGGGGGGAGATACGCAGTATTTT	CASSQDQGRGGDTQYF
TRBV7-2	.	TRBJ2-2	.	TGTGCCAGCAGCAGGGACGTCGGGGAGCTGTTTTTT	CASSRDVGELFF
TRBV7-2	.	TRBJ2-2	TRBD1	TGTGCCAGCAGCAGGCGGACAGGGTTTAACACCGGGGAGCTGCTTTTT	CASSRRTGFNTGELLF
TRBV5-1	few	TRBJ1-2	TRBD1	TGCGCCAGCGGGAAACTCGACAGGGCGGATGGCTACACCTTC	CASGKLDRADGYTF
TRBV19	few	TRBJ2-3	TRBD2	TGTGCCAGTAGTATACCGGGGGGAAGCACAGATACGCAGTATTTT	CASSIPGGSTDTQYF
TRBV7-2	few	TRBJ1-1	TRBD1	TGTGCCAGCAGCCCTTATACCGGGACAGATTCTGAAGCTTTCTTT	CASSPYTGTDSEAFF
TRBV7-2	.	TRBJ1-1	.	TGTGCCAGCAGCTCACATGGGGGGCTGGGGACTGAAGCTTTCTTT	CASSSHGGLGTEAFF
TRBV5-1	few	TRBJ1-6	TRBD1	TGCGCCAGCAGCTCCGTCCCGGGACAGGGTTCACCCCTCCACTTT	CASSSVPGQGSPLHF
TRBV6-2/TRBV6-3	few	TRBJ1-2	.	TGTGCCAGCAGTTATGCAGGGGACTATGGCTACACCTTC	CASSYAGDYGYTF
TRBV10-2	many	TRBJ2-6	.	TGCGCCAGCAAAGTCTCTGGGGCCAACGTCCTGACTTTC	CASKVSGANVLTF